This T cell receptor beta chain was obtained from a study of T cell repertoires in cytomegalovirus infection. About the research overall: Matching HLA type, along with CMV infection, was indicated by public TCR beta signatures. Study observations and caveats: Cumulative public TCR beta family frequency identified CMV carriers with the relevant HLA. HLA-C-restricted, CMV-specific TCR beta clonotypes were dominant ex vivo.

As concerns this clonotype: Antigen unknown. An end of the junction differs from the germline gene, which may be a read error.

TCRdb reprocessed the reads via MiXCR and lists one record per CDR3 protein. The data hold about 890,000 distinct CDR3 sequences, with 25% to 40% observed a single time. Sample: cultured CD8+ T cells from PBMCs, taken from culture after CMV antigen stimulation. The sequence came from a human donor in good health (CMV status not recorded). Some clones in this sample may be carry-over from other donors' samples.

The CDR3 sequence is CASSLGDDAGEPQYF. DNA of the CDR3: TGTGCCAGCAGCTTAGGGGACGACGCGGGAGAGCCCCAGTACTTC. J is TRBJ2-5 and V is TRBV13; the match to TRBD2 covers 7 bases. The germline CDR1 and CDR2 sequences are PRHDT and FYEKMQ (reference sequence). The CDR3 runs to 15 residues.